The 22 T cell receptor beta chains in this list originate from one sample, sequenced in a study of early T cells in non-severe SARS-CoV-2 infection. From the 5' RACE reads, TCRdb called clonotypes with MiXCR, one entry per CDR3 protein. The repertoire consists of tens of thousands of distinct CDR3 sequences, with roughly 10% occurring once and the leading ten covering around 15%. The source material was whole blood, sampled at baseline. The receptors shown here come from an adult who was a healthcare worker with PCR-confirmed SARS-CoV-2 infection or an uninfected control (not recorded which).

This clonotype was recorded at least ten times. The CDR3 sequence: CASSVGTYGNTIYF. In DNA, the CDR3 is TGTGCCAGCAGTGTGGGGACGTATGGAAACACCATATATTTT. V usage is TRBV2 and J usage is TRBJ1-3, with D maybe TRBD1 (5 bases). The ends were cut back, 4 bases at V and 3 bases at J, with 10 bases in the middle. The CDR3 totals 14 residues. Per the germline V gene, CDR1 is SNHLY and CDR2 is FYNNEI.

This clonotype was recorded a few times. The chain employs TRBV11-2 and TRBJ2-1; possibly TRBD1 for D (5 bases). The length of the CDR3 is 15 residues. V gave up 4 bases and J gave up 9 bases, with 19 bases separating them. CDR1 and CDR2 from the germline V gene are SGHAT and FQNNGV. CDR3 region: CASSSPLGPHGEQFF. Written as DNA, the CDR3 is TGTGCCAGCAGCTCCCCCCTGGGGCCCCACGGTGAGCAGTTCTTC. The full variable domain, its missing parts supplied by reference TRBV11-2 and TRBJ2-1, is EAGVAQSPRYKIIEKRQSVAFWCNPISGHATLYWYQQILGQGPKLLIQFQNNGVVDDSQLPKDRFSAERLKGVDSTLKIQPAKLEDSAVYLCASSSPLGPHGEQFFGPGTRLTVL.

This clonotype was seen a few times. The chain links TRBV3-1 to TRBJ2-1; possible D gene TRBD1, 7 bases. Trimming removed 4 bases from V and 9 bases from J, with 16 bases in between. The germline CDR1 and CDR2 sequences are LGHDT and YNNKEL (reference sequence). The CDR3 is 14 residues long. The CDR3 loop is CASSRGPQGGEQFF. The CDR3 DNA is TGTGCCAGCAGCCGGGGACCTCAGGGGGGTGAGCAGTTCTTC.

This clonotype appeared once. Being one base from a much bigger clone, this may be a read error. The rearrangement joins TRBV20-1 to TRBJ2-5; the match to TRBD2 covers 9 bases. CDR1 is DFQATT, CDR2 SNEGSKA, per germline (reference sequence). This CDR3 has 17 residues. CDR3 sequence reads: CNARAWAGGLTQETQYF. CDR3 nucleotide sequence: TGCAATGCTAGAGCCTGGGCGGGAGGGTTGACCCAAGAGACCCAGTACTTC.

This clonotype was seen repeatedly, ten times or more. This rearrangement joins TRBV20-1 to TRBJ2-7; D remains unclear. Germline assignment: CDR1 DFQATT and CDR2 SNEGSKA (reference sequence). This CDR3 is 12 amino acids long. Trimming took 5 bases from V and 6 from J, leaving 14 bases between them. The CDR3 nucleotides read TGCAGTGCTTCGAGCGTAGCCGGCGAGCAGTACTTC. It codes for CSASSVAGEQYF.

This clonotype was observed many times. This chain uses TRBV19 with TRBJ2-3, with D tentatively TRBD2 (6 bases). V was trimmed by 4 bases and J by 2 bases, leaving 13 bases between them. The CDR3 is 15 amino acids. Germline values: CDR1 LNHDA, CDR2 SQIVND (reference sequence). CDR3 protein: CASSTRERITDTQYF. The CDR3, as DNA: TGTGCCAGTAGTACCCGGGAGCGAATCACAGATACGCAGTATTTT.

This clonotype was seen more than once but under ten times. This rearrangement joins TRBV7-2 to TRBJ2-7; 15 bases align to TRBD2. Germline V CDR1 and CDR2: SGHTA, FQGNSA. V was pared by 5 bases and J by 1 base, with 6 bases of the junction left unmatched. This CDR3 spans 17 amino acids. In DNA, the CDR3 is TGTGCCAGCAGCCCGGGGACTAGCGGGAGGTATTCCTACGAGCAGTACTTC. Its translation is CASSPGTSGRYSYEQYF.

This chain uses TRBV24-1 with TRBJ1-2; D gene uncertain. CDR1 is KGHDR, CDR2 SFDVKD, per germline. CDR3 size: 14 residues. Trimming took off 2 bases at V and 5 bases at J, with 11 bases between the two ends. The CDR3 nucleotides read TGTGCCACCAGTGATTACCCTCGGACGTATGGCTACACCTTC. This sequence encodes CATSDYPRTYGYTF.

The chain has TRBV18 and TRBJ2-5; TRBD2 matches at 9 bases. The CDR3 runs to 15 residues. Germline CDR1 reads KGHSH; CDR2 reads LQKENI. Trimming at V came to 5 bases and at J to 0 bases, leaving 4 bases not matched to a gene. For the CDR3, the DNA is TGTGCCAGCTCAGGTAGCGGGAGAGACCAAGAGACCCAGTACTTC. This gives the protein CASSGSGRDQETQYF. Based on the CDR3 plus reference TRBV18 and TRBJ2-5, the full variable domain is NAGVMQNPRHLVRRRGQEARLRCSPMKGHSHVYWYRQLPEEGLKFMVYLQKENIIDESGMPKERFSAEFPKEGPSILRIQQVVRGDSAAYFCASSGSGRDQETQYFGPGTRLLVL.

V and J are TRBV7-2 and TRBJ2-3; no clear D gene. CDR3 length: 16 residues. Per the germline V gene, CDR1 is SGHTA and CDR2 is FQGNSA. The V gene lost 4 bases and the J gene lost 0 bases, with 14 bases spanning the gap. The CDR3 protein is CASSSTPVGSTDTQYF. The CDR3 DNA reads TGTGCCAGCAGCTCCACTCCAGTAGGTAGCACAGATACGCAGTATTTT. Together with reference TRBV7-2 and TRBJ2-3, the CDR3 gives the full variable domain: GAGVSQSPSNKVTEKGKDVELRCDPISGHTALYWYRQSLGQGLEFLIYFQGNSAPDKSGLPSDRFSAERTGGSVSTLTIQRTQQEDSAVYLCASSSTPVGSTDTQYFGPGTRLTVL.

This clonotype was found many times. The chain combines TRBV3-1 with TRBJ1-2; 7 nucleotides align to TRBD1. CDR3 size: 13 residues. Unmatched junction bases numbered 3, after V lost 4 bases and J lost 4 bases. The germline V gene has CDR1 LGHDT and CDR2 YNNKEL (reference sequence). DNA for the CDR3: TGTGCCAGCAGCCGGGGACAGAGCTATGGCTACACCTTC. It is translated as CASSRGQSYGYTF.

CDR3 sequence reads: CASSSRGADGYTF. The CDR3 DNA reads TGTGCCAGCTCGTCCCGAGGGGCGGATGGCTACACCTTC. The rearrangement uses TRBV6-5 and TRBJ1-2; tentatively, D is TRBD1 (5 bases). Germline values: CDR1 MNHEY, CDR2 SVGAGI. This CDR3 spans 13 amino acids. Trimming took 8 bases from V and 6 from J, leaving 16 bases between them.

The table lists this clonotype with many counts. This chain uses TRBV29-1 with TRBJ2-7; TRBD2 matches at 9 bases. The CDR3 is made up of 12 amino acids. V lost 6 bases and J lost 4; bases outside the gene matches: 4. Per germline, CDR1 SQVTM and CDR2 ANQGSEA. CDR3 region: CSVRTSEYEQYF. Written as DNA, the CDR3 is TGCAGCGTCCGGACTAGCGAGTACGAGCAGTACTTC.

This clonotype occurred a few times. V gene TRBV9 combines with J gene TRBJ2-7; D may be TRBD1 or TRBD2 (5 bases each). The CDR3 length is 16 residues. The V end was cut by 1 base, the J end by 2 bases, with 16 bases between. CDR1 and CDR2 (germline): SGDLS, YYNGEE. The CDR3 protein is CASSVSTGTGTYEQYF. CDR3 nucleotide sequence: TGTGCCAGCAGCGTATCGACCGGGACGGGTACCTACGAGCAGTACTTC.

This clonotype has just a few counts. The chain links TRBV10-3 to TRBJ1-2; 10 bases fit TRBD1. Germline V lookup: CDR1 ENHRY, CDR2 SYGVKD. With 8 bases clipped from V and 4 bases from J, the junction kept 4 bases outside the gene matches. The CDR3 extends over 13 amino acids. CDR3 protein: CAIRTGGSYGYTF. The CDR3 region has the DNA TGTGCCATCCGGACAGGGGGTAGCTATGGCTACACCTTC.

This clonotype occurred many times. This rearrangement joins TRBV29-1 to TRBJ2-4; D is perhaps TRBD2 (6 bases). The germline gives CDR1 SQVTM, CDR2 ANQGSEA. Trimming pared 1 base from V and 6 bases from J, leaving 7 bases between. The CDR3 is made up of 12 amino acids. CDR3 region: CSVEAGVNIQYF. The CDR3 DNA is TGCAGCGTTGAAGCGGGAGTAAACATTCAGTACTTC.

In its sample, this clonotype was seen once. The chain is built from TRBV20-1 and TRBJ1-1; TRBD1 matches at 11 bases. V gave up 0 bases and J gave up 4 bases; unmatched junction bases: 7. Per the germline V gene, CDR1 is DFQATT and CDR2 is SNEGSKA (reference sequence). This CDR3 has 16 amino acids. The CDR3 spells CSARDGDRGLFTEAFF. CDR3 coding DNA: TGCAGTGCTAGAGATGGGGACAGGGGGTTGTTCACTGAAGCTTTCTTT.

The chain has TRBV18 and TRBJ1-3; D call uncertain. Germline V gene lookup returns CDR1 KGHSH and CDR2 LQKENI. CDR3 length: 16 residues. Trimming took off 1 base at V and 2 bases at J, with 12 bases between the two ends. In DNA, the CDR3 is TGTGCCAGCTCACCACAGCCAGGAGGAGCTGGAAACACCATATATTTT. Encoded protein: CASSPQPGGAGNTIYF.

This clonotype appeared a few times. The CDR3 loop reads CASSLVVADTQYF. DNA for the CDR3: TGCGCCAGCAGCTTGGTAGTTGCAGATACGCAGTATTTT. The V and J genes are TRBV5-1 and TRBJ2-3; D not certain. Germline V gene sequence: CDR1 SGHRS, CDR2 YFSETQ. Trimming left V 0 bases short and J 4 bases short, with 6 bases between. CDR3 length equals 13 residues.

This clonotype showed up many times. V gene TRBV25-1 combines with J gene TRBJ1-5; a weak D match, TRBD1 (5 bases). The germline V gene has CDR1 MGHDK and CDR2 SYGVNS. The CDR3 is 13 amino acids. Trimming shortened V by 2 bases and J by 4 bases, and 6 bases separated the two germline ends. Here the CDR3 reads CASSEPGNQPQHF. For the CDR3, the DNA is TGTGCCAGCAGTGAACCAGGGAATCAGCCCCAGCATTTT. Based on the CDR3 plus reference TRBV25-1 and TRBJ1-5, the full variable domain is EADIYQTPRYLVIGTGKKITLECSQTMGHDKMYWYQQDPGMELHLIHYSYGVNSTEKGDLSSESTVSRIRTEHFPLTLESARPSHTSQYLCASSEPGNQPQHFGDGTRLSIL.

This clonotype occurred many times. The chain couples TRBV7-9 to TRBJ2-7; possibly TRBD1 or TRBD2 for D (6 bases each). CDR3 length equals 12 residues. Germline V gene lookup returns CDR1 SEHNR and CDR2 FQNEAQ (reference sequence). Trimming took off 5 bases at V and 6 bases at J, with 11 bases between the two ends. CDR3 amino acids: CASSPRGGEQYF. The DNA for the CDR3 is TGTGCCAGCAGCCCCAGGGGAGGCGAGCAGTACTTC. Full variable domain (remainder filled in from reference TRBV7-9 and TRBJ2-7): DTGVSQNPRHKITKRGQNVTFRCDPISEHNRLYWYRQTLGQGPEFLTYFQNEAQLEKSRLLSDRFSAERPKGSFSTLEIQRTEQGDSAMYLCASSPRGGEQYFGPGTRLTVT.

This clonotype has at least ten counts. The rearrangement uses TRBV6-5 and TRBJ1-6; D unresolved. Germline CDR1 MNHEY, CDR2 SVGAGI. The CDR3 loop spans 13 amino acids. V lost 6 bases, J lost 9 bases, and 12 bases lay in between. The CDR3, as DNA: TGTGCCAGCAGACGAGATTTCAGTTCACCCCTCCACTTT. It codes for CASRRDFSSPLHF.